This paragraph covers one T cell receptor beta chain sequence. As yet, its antigen is unknown. Germline V CDR1 and CDR2: SEHNR, FQNEAQ (reference sequence). V lost 2 bases and J lost 3, with 7 bases in between. The CDR3 has 14 residues. It was with 60 Vbeta and 13 Jbeta primers that the PCR ran. Produced via immunoSEQ multiplex PCR; TCRdb's table is partial and in-frame only. This sample's table reports approximately 40,000 clones. The sample belongs to a study of cytomegalovirus exposure and HLA in healthy donors. Study-level findings and limits: In an earlier analysis, most TCR beta V segments were productive about 87% or about 30% of the time.

The sequence was obtained from a human donor in good health. The V gene is TRBV7-9, the J gene TRBJ1-4; maybe TRBD1 (5 bases). The sequenced sample consisted of PBMCs. The CDR3: CASSLRGANEKLFF. The DNA for the CDR3 is TGTGCCAGCAGCTTACGGGGGGCTAATGAAAAACTGTTTTTT.